One sample yielded the 19 T cell receptor beta chains listed below, sequenced in a study of blood T cell repertoires in COVID-19. The table came from immunoSEQ multiplex PCR; TCRdb's copy has only in-frame clones and leaves some out. The sample contains about 59,000 clones, around 90% of which appear only once. The sample comprised peripheral blood. The receptors were sampled from a man older than 75 with acute or convalescent COVID-19.

The chain links TRBV27 to TRBJ1-1, with D tentatively TRBD1 (5 bases). Between the trimmed V and J ends, which lost 0 bases and 7 bases, there was a span of 9 bases. This CDR3 has 13 amino acids. Germline V CDR1 and CDR2: MNHEY, SMNVEV (reference sequence). In DNA form, the CDR3 reads TGTGCCAGCAGTTTATCAGGGGTCGGTGAAGCTTTCTTT. This sequence encodes CASSLSGVGEAFF.

The CDR3 is CASSPGAAQETQYF. The CDR3 nucleotides are TGTGCCAGCTCACCAGGGGCGGCCCAAGAGACCCAGTACTTC. This rearrangement joins TRBV18 to TRBJ2-5, with D tentatively TRBD1 (5 bases). Looked up from germline, CDR1 is KGHSH and CDR2 is LQKENI. The CDR3 is 14 amino acids. The V and J ends lost 2 bases and 1 base respectively, with 8 bases between them. Full variable domain (rest looked up from reference TRBV18 and TRBJ2-5): NAGVMQNPRHLVRRRGQEARLRCSPMKGHSHVYWYRQLPEEGLKFMVYLQKENIIDESGMPKERFSAEFPKEGPSILRIQQVVRGDSAAYFCASSPGAAQETQYFGPGTRLLVL.

The chain recombines TRBV5-1 with TRBJ2-5, with 13 bases identical to TRBD2. The germline CDR1 and CDR2 sequences are SGHRS and YFSETQ. J lost 2 bases, V lost 4 bases, and 2 bases had no gene match. The CDR3 is 15 amino acids. The CDR3 coding sequence is TGCGCCAGCAGCACGGGACTAGCGGGGCAAGAGACCCAGTACTTC. This gives the protein CASSTGLAGQETQYF.

The V call is TRBV12-3 or TRBV12-4, the J call TRBJ2-7, with 7 bases matching TRBD1. The CDR3 contains 13 residues. Trimming at V came to 6 bases and at J to 7 bases, leaving 9 bases not matched to a gene. The CDR3 sequence: CASSWTGPMEQYF. The CDR3 DNA follows: TGTGCCAGCAGCTGGACAGGTCCCATGGAGCAGTACTTC.

V and J are TRBV19 and TRBJ2-2; 13 bases line up with TRBD2. The germline V gene encodes CDR1 LNHDA and CDR2 SQIVND (reference sequence). The CDR3 is 18 residues long. J was trimmed by 7 bases and V by 5 bases; bases with no gene match: 13. This chain's CDR3 is CASSGPGLAGPRFGELFF. The CDR3 DNA reads as TGTGCCAGTAGTGGTCCGGGACTAGCGGGGCCCCGTTTCGGGGAGCTGTTTTTT.

This chain joins TRBV18 and TRBJ2-7, with D possibly matching TRBD1 (6 bases). The germline gives CDR1 KGHSH, CDR2 LQKENI. There are 15 residues in the CDR3. Trimming shortened V by 0 bases and J by 0 bases, and 9 bases separated the two germline ends. The CDR3 nucleotides read TGTGCCAGCTCACCACCGGGACAACCCTCCTACGAGCAGTACTTC. This gives the protein CASSPPGQPSYEQYF.

The chain is built from TRBV19 and TRBJ1-1; possibly TRBD1 for D (5 bases). V gave up 3 bases and J gave up 5 bases, with 13 bases separating them. Germline V gene sequence: CDR1 LNHDA, CDR2 SQIVND (reference sequence). The CDR3 length is 14 residues. The CDR3 is CASSIAREVTEAFF. As DNA, the CDR3 is TGTGCCAGTAGTATTGCCAGGGAGGTTACTGAAGCTTTCTTT.

This rearrangement joins TRBV28 to TRBJ1-5; D is possibly TRBD1 (5 bases). Germline values: CDR1 MDHEN, CDR2 SYDVKM. Deletions cut 5 bases from V and 0 bases from J, with 11 bases between. The CDR3 covers 15 residues. In DNA form, the CDR3 reads TGTGCCAGCAGTACCGACAGTCATAGCAATCAGCCCCAGCATTTT. This translates into CASSTDSHSNQPQHF. Supplemented by reference TRBV28 and TRBJ1-5, the full variable domain reads DVKVTQSSRYLVKRTGEKVFLECVQDMDHENMFWYRQDPGLGLRLIYFSYDVKMKEKGDIPEGYSVSREKKERFSLILESASTNQTSMYLCASSTDSHSNQPQHFGDGTRLSIL.

The gene calls are TRBV7-9 and TRBJ1-2; 8 positions match TRBD1. The V gene end was trimmed by 5 bases and the J gene end by 7 bases; junction bases not matched to a gene: 12. This CDR3 region has 15 residues. Germline V gene data show CDR1 as SEHNR and CDR2 as FQNEAQ (reference sequence). CDR3 loop: CASSLQTGQGGGYTF. The CDR3, as DNA: TGTGCCAGCAGCCTCCAAACTGGACAGGGCGGTGGCTACACCTTC.

This sequence joins TRBV3-1 (or the pseudogene TRBV3-2) and TRBJ1-2; D uncertain. With 0 bases removed from V and 4 bases from J, the gap between germline ends came to 9 bases. The length of the CDR3 is 14 residues. Germline V CDR1 and CDR2: LGHDT, YNNKEL (reference sequence). The CDR3 bases are TGTGCCAGCAGCCAAGACAGACTTACCTATGGCTACACCTTC. It yields the protein CASSQDRLTYGYTF.

The V call is TRBV5-6, the J call TRBJ2-2; D unresolved. The CDR3 length is 11 residues. The V and J ends lost 3 bases and 7 bases respectively, with 4 bases between them. CDR1 is SGHDT and CDR2 is YYEEEE in the germline V gene. The CDR3, as DNA: TGTGCCAGCAGCTCCCTCGGGGAGCTGTTTTTT. It encodes CASSSLGELFF.

The chain recombines TRBV10-2 with TRBJ2-3, with D tentatively TRBD2 (5 bases). The V gene's germline CDR1 is WSHSY and CDR2 SAAADI. The CDR3 is 15 amino acids. The ends were cut back, 5 bases at V and 1 base at J, with 13 bases in the middle. CDR3 DNA sequence: TGCGCCAGCAGTCCGGGGTGGGTGGGCACAGATACGCAGTATTTT. Protein sequence: CASSPGWVGTDTQYF.

The V and J genes are TRBV6-5 and TRBJ1-4; 7 nucleotides line up with TRBD1. The junction had 7 bases not matched to a gene; V was cut back by 10 bases and J by 5 bases. Germline loops: CDR1 MNHEY, CDR2 SVGAGI. The CDR3 is 13 residues long. CDR3: CATGQEINEKLFF. The CDR3 coding sequence is TGTGCCACCGGACAGGAGATAAATGAAAAACTGTTTTTT.

The chain carries TRBV5-6 and TRBJ2-5; TRBD2 agrees at 7 bases. Losses at the gene ends were 0 bases for V and 4 bases for J; bases not matched to a gene: 6. Germline V lookup: CDR1 SGHDT, CDR2 YYEEEE. The CDR3 consists of 15 residues. The CDR3 DNA sequence: TGTGCCAGCAGCTTGGCCCGGACTAGGGGAGAGACCCAGTACTTC. This translates into CASSLARTRGETQYF.

The V gene is TRBV5-1, the J gene TRBJ1-5; maybe TRBD1 (6 bases). The germline V gene encodes CDR1 SGHRS and CDR2 YFSETQ. There are 15 residues in the CDR3. The V gene lost 4 bases and the J gene lost 3 bases, with 14 bases spanning the gap. The CDR3 sequence: CASSPLAGANQPQHF. The DNA of the CDR3 is TGCGCCAGCAGCCCCCTTGCGGGGGCCAATCAGCCCCAGCATTTT. Filled out from reference TRBV5-1 and TRBJ1-5, the complete variable domain reads KAGVTQTPRYLIKTRGQQVTLSCSPISGHRSVSWYQQTPGQGLQFLFEYFSETQRNKGNFPGRFSGRQFSNSRSEMNVSTLELGDSALYLCASSPLAGANQPQHFGDGTRLSIL.

This clone is labeled medium-sized. The CDR3 here is CASSVEGYEQYF. CDR3 in DNA: TGTGCCAGCAGTGTAGAGGGCTACGAGCAGTACTTC. The V call is TRBV2, the J call TRBJ2-7; a weak D match, TRBD2 (5 bases). The germline CDR1 and CDR2 sequences are SNHLY and FYNNEI. The CDR3 runs to 12 residues. V lost 4 bases to trimming and J lost 3 bases, with 7 bases between them. The full variable domain, its missing parts supplied by reference TRBV2 and TRBJ2-7, is EPEVTQTPSHQVTQMGQEVILRCVPISNHLYFYWYRQILGQKVEFLVSFYNNEISEKSEIFDDQFSVERPDGSNFTLKIRSTKLEDSAMYFCASSVEGYEQYFGPGTRLTVT.

Concerning this clone itself: Other DNA sequences in this specimen translate into the identical CDR3. The rearrangement links TRBV7-9 to TRBJ1-5; the D is unclear. Germline CDR1 and CDR2: SEHNR and FQNEAQ (reference sequence). V gave up 5 bases and J gave up 4 bases, with 12 bases separating them. This CDR3 region has 14 residues. The CDR3 DNA sequence: TGTGCCAGCAGCCCACCGGGTAGTAATCAGCCCCAGCATTTT. The encoded protein is CASSPPGSNQPQHF.

The gene calls are TRBV7-9 and TRBJ1-5, with D possibly being TRBD1 (5 bases). CDR1 is SEHNR and CDR2 is FQNEAQ in the germline V gene (reference sequence). This CDR3 comprises 14 residues. V dropped 5 bases and J dropped 5 bases, with 13 bases sitting between them. CDR3 nucleotides: TGTGCCAGCAGCCTAGGTTGGGGCGATCAGCCCCAGCATTTT. The encoded protein is CASSLGWGDQPQHF.

The chain carries TRBV7-3 and TRBJ2-1; 11 bases match TRBD2. The germline CDR1 and CDR2 sequences are SGHTA and FQGTGA. The CDR3 has 15 residues. The trim removed 3 bases at V and 7 bases at J, leaving 5 bases unmatched. The CDR3 nucleotides read TGTGCCAGCAGCTTTAGCGGGGGGGCTCAAAATGAGCAGTTCTTC. Translation gives CASSFSGGAQNEQFF.